This is a list of T cell receptor beta chains from one sample in a study of CD8 T cells in Susac syndrome. Using its own MiXCR run on the immunoSEQ multiplex PCR reads, TCRdb lists one record per CDR3 protein. The data show some 180,000 distinct CDR3 sequences, about 95% seen once. Sequenced material: CD4+ T cells from PBMCs. These receptors all come from a human donor in good health. CDR3s include the opening cysteine and the closing phenylalanine or tryptophan. A D gene is named only where the DNA matches it firmly.

J gene: TRBJ2-1; V gene: TRBV7-9; D gene: TRBD2; CDR3 DNA: TGTGCCAGCAGCGCCCGCCGTAGCGGGATAGACTACAATGAGCAGTTCTTC; CDR3 protein: CASSARRSGIDYNEQFF
J gene: TRBJ2-2; V gene: TRBV6-6; D gene: -; CDR3 DNA: TGTGCCAGCAGTCGAGACGGAAGGCCCGGGGAGCTGTTTTTT; CDR3 protein: CASSRDGRPGELFF
J gene: TRBJ2-3; V gene: TRBV6-1; D gene: -; CDR3 DNA: TGTGCCAGCAGACCTCGAGACACCAGTCCTTACACAGATACGCAGTATTTT; CDR3 protein: CASRPRDTSPYTDTQYF
J gene: TRBJ2-1; V gene: TRBV15; D gene: -; CDR3 DNA: TGTGCCACCAGCAGAGAAACGGGTGAGCAGTTCTTC; CDR3 protein: CATSRETGEQFF
J gene: TRBJ1-2; V gene: TRBV30; D gene: -; CDR3 DNA: TGTGCCTGGAGTTCGGGGTACGGGGGCTACACCTTC; CDR3 protein: CAWSSGYGGYTF
J gene: TRBJ1-1; V gene: TRBV29-1; D gene: -; CDR3 DNA: TGCAGCGTTGCCGGGGTCTTCCTTGAAGCTTTCTTT; CDR3 protein: CSVAGVFLEAFF
J gene: TRBJ2-7; V gene: TRBV24-1; D gene: -; CDR3 DNA: TGTGCCACCAGTGACGCTCTGACAGGTTACGAGCAGTACTTC; CDR3 protein: CATSDALTGYEQYF
J gene: TRBJ1-1; V gene: TRBV29-1; D gene: -; CDR3 DNA: TGCAGCGTTGACTTATGGGATCGCACTGAAGCTTTCTTT; CDR3 protein: CSVDLWDRTEAFF
J gene: TRBJ2-2; V gene: TRBV7-2; D gene: -; CDR3 DNA: TGTGCCAGCAGCTTACGAATGAACACCGGGGAGCTGTTTTTT; CDR3 protein: CASSLRMNTGELFF
J gene: TRBJ2-3; V gene: TRBV29-1; D gene: -; CDR3 DNA: TGCAGCGTTGATACCGGGACCGGCACAACAGATACGCAGTATTTT; CDR3 protein: CSVDTGTGTTDTQYF
J gene: TRBJ2-3; V gene: TRBV7-9; D gene: TRBD2; CDR3 DNA: TGTGCCAGCAGCTTGCGGGAGCCTCCAGATACGCAGTATTTT; CDR3 protein: CASSLREPPDTQYF
J gene: TRBJ2-3; V gene: TRBV29-1; D gene: -; CDR3 DNA: TGCAGCTACTCGGACAGCACAGATACGCAGTATTTT; CDR3 protein: CSYSDSTDTQYF
J gene: TRBJ2-3; V gene: TRBV7-3; D gene: -; CDR3 DNA: TGTGCCAGCAGCTCCCAGCCAGGGGCTAGCACAGATACGCAGTATTTT; CDR3 protein: CASSSQPGASTDTQYF
J gene: TRBJ2-5; V gene: TRBV4-1; D gene: -; CDR3 DNA: TGCGCCAGCAGCCAAGAACGGACGCCTCCGAGGGAGACCCAGTACTTC; CDR3 protein: CASSQERTPPRETQYF
J gene: TRBJ1-2; V gene: TRBV12-3/TRBV12-4; D gene: TRBD1; CDR3 DNA: TGTGCCAGCAGTCCGGGACAGGGGAGCGGCTACACCTTC; CDR3 protein: CASSPGQGSGYTF
J gene: TRBJ2-7; V gene: TRBV13; D gene: TRBD2; CDR3 DNA: TGTGCCAGCAGCTTAGGCGATAGCGGGAGAAGCTCCTACGAGCAGTACTTC; CDR3 protein: CASSLGDSGRSSYEQYF
J gene: TRBJ2-5; V gene: TRBV28; D gene: -; CDR3 DNA: TGTGCCAGCAGAGGCCGGACAGCGCAAGAGACCCAGTACTTC; CDR3 protein: CASRGRTAQETQYF
J gene: TRBJ2-1; V gene: TRBV30; D gene: -; CDR3 DNA: TGTGCCTGGAGTCCGAATAACAATGAGCAGTTCTTC; CDR3 protein: CAWSPNNNEQFF
J gene: TRBJ2-1; V gene: TRBV30; D gene: TRBD2; CDR3 DNA: TGTGCCTGGAGCAGAGGGACTAGCGAGTACAATGAGCAGTTCTTC; CDR3 protein: CAWSRGTSEYNEQFF
J gene: TRBJ1-2; V gene: TRBV6-2/TRBV6-3; D gene: -; CDR3 DNA: TGTGCCAGCAGCCCCCGACAGTCCTGGCGTGGCTACACCTTC; CDR3 protein: CASSPRQSWRGYTF
J gene: TRBJ2-7; V gene: TRBV11-1; D gene: TRBD1; CDR3 DNA: TGTGCCAGCAGCCAACCGTTGACAGGGGGCGAGCAGTACTTC; CDR3 protein: CASSQPLTGGEQYF
J gene: TRBJ1-1; V gene: TRBV20-1; D gene: TRBD1; CDR3 DNA: TGCAGTGCTAGAGGCAGGGGGGTGTACACTGAAGCTTTCTTT; CDR3 protein: CSARGRGVYTEAFF
J gene: TRBJ2-1; V gene: TRBV5-1; D gene: TRBD2; CDR3 DNA: TGCGCCAGCAGCTCCGCCGGGACTAGCGGATACAATGAGCAGTTCTTC; CDR3 protein: CASSSAGTSGYNEQFF
J gene: TRBJ1-2; V gene: TRBV20-1; D gene: TRBD1; CDR3 DNA: TGCAGTGCTAGGGGCAGGGGGTCCACTTTGTACACCTTC; CDR3 protein: CSARGRGSTLYTF
J gene: TRBJ2-2; V gene: TRBV20-1; D gene: -; CDR3 DNA: TGCAGTGCTAGATTTATGACCACCGGGGAGCTGTTTTTT; CDR3 protein: CSARFMTTGELFF
J gene: TRBJ1-2; V gene: TRBV30; D gene: TRBD1; CDR3 DNA: TGTGCCCGGAACCGAGACAGGGAGGCCAGCGGCTATGGCTACACCTTC; CDR3 protein: CARNRDREASGYGYTF
J gene: TRBJ2-3; V gene: TRBV20-1; D gene: TRBD2; CDR3 DNA: TGCAGTGCTAGCTACGGGGGGGCAGATACGCAGTATTTT; CDR3 protein: CSASYGGADTQYF
J gene: TRBJ2-1; V gene: TRBV5-1; D gene: TRBD2; CDR3 DNA: TGCGCCAGCAGCCCCGACCTACTAGCGGGAGGTTACAATGAGCAGTTCTTC; CDR3 protein: CASSPDLLAGGYNEQFF